The clone carrying this T cell receptor (beta chain) was seen more than once but under ten times. Its antigen is not known. The source of the sample is a study of beta chain features in type 1 diabetes. Study conclusions and caveats: Reads derived from cDNA could over-represent cells showing high TCR expression. Patients with Type 1 diabetes showed moderately but significantly shorter TCRB CDR3s in all four CD4+ subsets. Whether HLA type affects TCRB rearrangement stayed undetermined in the present work.

The germline gives CDR1 MNHNY, CDR2 SVGAGI (reference sequence). The V end lost 6 bases, the J end lost 10 bases, and 10 bases lay between the germline ends. The CDR3 extends over 11 amino acids. The study reverse transcribed the entire isolated RNA, so it sequenced expressed TCRB transcripts. Libraries were prepared by immunoSEQ multiplex PCR; TCRdb keeps only in-frame clonotypes and omits some of them. The table lists 160,000 or so clones, 50% to 70% of them singletons. The V call is TRBV6-6, the J call TRBJ2-1; D remains ambiguous. The sequence derives from a man younger than 40 with type 1 diabetes. The material sequenced was naive CD4+ T cells from blood. The CDR3 loop is CASRIQQEQFF. As DNA, the CDR3 is TGTGCCAGCAGAATACAACAGGAGCAGTTCTTC.